A single sample gave rise to the 13 T cell receptor beta chains below, sequenced in a study of blood T cell repertoires in COVID-19. TCRdb's table, derived via immunoSEQ multiplex PCR, lists solely in-frame clones and lacks some. Here the sample spans approximately 390,000 clones, 87% being singletons. Material: peripheral blood. The receptors come from a woman in her fifties or sixties with COVID-19, enrolled during active disease.

The J gene is TRBJ1-2, the V gene TRBV28; D remains ambiguous. Trimming removed 2 bases at V and 5 bases at J, with 6 bases between. Germline lookup yields CDR1 MDHEN and CDR2 SYDVKM. This CDR3 is built from 12 residues. The CDR3 nucleotides read TGTGCCAGCAGTTTAGGGAGGTATGGCTACACCTTC. The encoded protein is CASSLGRYGYTF.

This chain joins TRBV28 and TRBJ2-3; TRBD2 aligns across 8 bases. The ends lost 8 bases at V and 5 bases at J; junction bases unmatched: 3. This CDR3 comprises 12 residues. Germline assignment: CDR1 MDHEN and CDR2 SYDVKM. The CDR3 DNA follows: TGTGCCAGCGGACTAGCTGTAGATACGCAGTATTTT. Its protein product is CASGLAVDTQYF.

The V gene is TRBV7-6, the J gene TRBJ2-1, with 7 bases matching TRBD2. CDR1 and CDR2 from the germline V gene are SGHVS and FNYEAQ. V dropped 5 bases and J dropped 7; count of bases not matched to a gene: 11. CDR3 size: 15 residues. The CDR3 DNA is TGTGCCAGCAGCCGGGGGGACGCCCCGGGGAATGAGCAGTTCTTC. This encodes CASSRGDAPGNEQFF.

The rearrangement links TRBV4-1 to TRBJ1-5; D is unresolved. V was cut by 3 bases and J by 1 base, with 13 bases left in between. CDR1 and CDR2 from the germline V gene are MGHRA and YSYEKL. CDR3 length equals 16 residues. For the CDR3, the DNA is TGCGCCAGCAGCCACCCGACGGAACTAAGCAATCAGCCCCAGCATTTT. Amino acid sequence: CASSHPTELSNQPQHF.

This sequence joins TRBV5-1 and TRBJ1-5; 7 positions match TRBD1. This CDR3 is built from 21 residues. J lost 1 base, V lost 0 bases, and 19 bases had no gene match. Germline loops: CDR1 SGHRS, CDR2 YFSETQ. For the CDR3, the DNA is TGCGCCAGCAGCTTGGGTCCAGGGGGGAGCCCCATGAGGGGCAGCAATCAGCCCCAGCATTTT. Amino acids: CASSLGPGGSPMRGSNQPQHF. The full variable domain, in which reference TRBV5-1 and TRBJ1-5 provide the parts outside the CDR3, is KAGVTQTPRYLIKTRGQQVTLSCSPISGHRSVSWYQQTPGQGLQFLFEYFSETQRNKGNFPGRFSGRQFSNSRSEMNVSTLELGDSALYLCASSLGPGGSPMRGSNQPQHFGDGTRLSIL.

The chain recombines TRBV29-1 with TRBJ1-1; 7 nucleotides line up with TRBD1. The CDR3 length is 15 residues. J lost 0 bases, V lost 3 bases, and 7 bases had no gene match. CDR1 and CDR2 from the germline V gene are SQVTM and ANQGSEA. CDR3 bases: TGCAGCGTTGATCTTGAGGGGGCCATGAACACTGAAGCTTTCTTT. This sequence encodes CSVDLEGAMNTEAFF.

Note on this clone: Germline is not matched at one junction end, which may reflect a read error. The chain recombines TRBV11-3 with TRBJ2-3; TRBD2 matches 13 bases. Germline CDR1 SGHNT, CDR2 YENEEA. This CDR3 comprises 16 residues. CDR3 coding DNA: TGTGCCGGCAGCCCCACTAGCGGGGGGGTCACAGATACGCAGTATTTT. Its protein is CAGSPTSGGVTDTQYF.

The chain recombines TRBV9 with TRBJ2-7, with TRBD2 identical over 14 bases. CDR3 length: 15 residues. The ends lost 3 bases at V and 3 bases at J; junction bases unmatched: 2. CDR1 is SGDLS and CDR2 is YYNGEE in the germline V gene. The CDR3 nucleotides read TGTGCCAGCAGCGAGGGACTAGCGGGGGACTACGAGCAGTACTTC. Its translation: CASSEGLAGDYEQYF.

This clone was seen once. V gene TRBV18 combines with J gene TRBJ1-2; no clear D gene. CDR3 length equals 12 residues. Germline CDR1 reads KGHSH; CDR2 reads LQKENI. V was clipped by 3 bases and J by 3 bases, with 5 bases between them. The CDR3 sequence: CASSPRDYGYTF. In DNA, the CDR3 is TGTGCCAGCTCACCGAGGGACTATGGCTACACCTTC.

The chain links TRBV28 to TRBJ1-2, with D maybe TRBD1 (5 bases). This CDR3 contains 13 residues. The V and J ends lost 2 bases and 3 bases respectively, with 7 bases between them. Per the germline V gene, CDR1 is MDHEN and CDR2 is SYDVKM. CDR3 sequence (DNA): TGTGCCAGCAGTTTACCAGGGCACTATGGCTACACCTTC. Translated, it gives CASSLPGHYGYTF.

The chain employs TRBV6-2 or TRBV6-3 and TRBJ1-5; D gene unclear. The CDR3 is 13 amino acids. Trimming took 2 bases from V and 2 from J, leaving 4 bases between them. Germline V gives CDR1 MNHEY, CDR2 SVGEGT. The CDR3 loop reads CASSYTGNQPQHF. The CDR3 region has the DNA TGTGCCAGCAGTTACACAGGCAATCAGCCCCAGCATTTT.

The chain uses TRBV5-4 and TRBJ2-3; 8 nucleotides line up with TRBD2. With 4 bases clipped from V and 0 bases from J, the junction kept 10 bases outside the gene matches. There are 17 residues in the CDR3. The V gene's germline CDR1 is SGHNT and CDR2 YYREEE (reference sequence). The CDR3 protein is CASSPGGRGASTDTQYF. The CDR3 DNA follows: TGTGCCAGCAGCCCAGGTGGGCGGGGGGCGAGCACAGATACGCAGTATTTT. Combining the CDR3 with reference TRBV5-4 and TRBJ2-3 gives the whole variable domain ETGVTQSPTHLIKTRGQQVTLRCSSQSGHNTVSWYQQALGQGPQFIFQYYREEENGRGNFPPRFSGLQFPNYSSELNVNALELDDSALYLCASSPGGRGASTDTQYFGPGTRLTVL.

This chain joins TRBV10-1 and TRBJ1-5; D gene unclear. The CDR3 has 12 residues. Germline V gives CDR1 WNHNN, CDR2 SYGVQD (reference sequence). Trimming took off 9 bases at V and 6 bases at J, with 12 bases between the two ends. This CDR3 is CASRYKIQPQHF. CDR3 bases: TGCGCCAGTCGTTACAAGATTCAGCCCCAGCATTTT.